This TCR beta chain was captured by sequencing in a study of shared clonotypes between healthy human individuals. Study-wide findings and caveats: Blood was the sole source, and tissue repertoires probably differ. The small donor group covered limited genetic and exposure diversity.

Germline V gene lookup returns CDR1 MNHNS and CDR2 SASEGT. J lost 1 base, V lost 2 bases, and 5 bases had no gene match. This CDR3 contains 16 residues. About this clone: Its antigen is unknown.

TCRdb keeps only in-frame clones here, not all; method: immunoSEQ multiplex PCR. Here the sample spans 550,000 to 800,000 clones, around 90% being singletons. The chain carries TRBV6-1 and TRBJ2-5; 9 bases are shared with TRBD1. Sequencing input: memory CD8+ T cells from PBMCs. Subset here: CD45RO+ cells pooled with CCR7-negative TemRA cells. The sequence was collected from a man aged 18-30 years in good health. Some clones in this sample may be carry-over from other donors' samples. The CDR3 protein is CASSEFRDRVQETQYF. The DNA of the CDR3 is TGTGCCAGCAGTGAATTCCGGGACAGGGTCCAAGAGACCCAGTACTTC.